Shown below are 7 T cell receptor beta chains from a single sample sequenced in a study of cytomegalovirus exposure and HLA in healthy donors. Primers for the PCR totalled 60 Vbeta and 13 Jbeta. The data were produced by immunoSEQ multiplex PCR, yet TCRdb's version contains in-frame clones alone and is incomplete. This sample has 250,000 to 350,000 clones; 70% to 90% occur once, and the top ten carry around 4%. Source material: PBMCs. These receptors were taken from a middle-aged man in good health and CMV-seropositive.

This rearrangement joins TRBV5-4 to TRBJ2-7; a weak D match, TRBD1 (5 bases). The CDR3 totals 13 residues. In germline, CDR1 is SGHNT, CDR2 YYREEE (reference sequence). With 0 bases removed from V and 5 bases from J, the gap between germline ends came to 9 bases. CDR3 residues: CASSLDRKNEQYF. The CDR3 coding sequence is TGTGCCAGCAGCTTGGACAGGAAGAACGAGCAGTACTTC.

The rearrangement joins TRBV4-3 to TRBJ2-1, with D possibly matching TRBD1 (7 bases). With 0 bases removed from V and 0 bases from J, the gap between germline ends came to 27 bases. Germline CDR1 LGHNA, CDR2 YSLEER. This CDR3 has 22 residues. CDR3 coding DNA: TGCGCCAGCAGCCAAGATCAGGGGGAGGCTAGCGTGCCGTTGAGCTCCTACAATGAGCAGTTCTTC. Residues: CASSQDQGEASVPLSSYNEQFF.

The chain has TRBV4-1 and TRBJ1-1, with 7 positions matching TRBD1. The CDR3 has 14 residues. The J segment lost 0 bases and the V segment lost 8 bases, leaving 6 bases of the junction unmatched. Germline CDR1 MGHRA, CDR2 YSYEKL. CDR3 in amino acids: CASAAGQVNTEAFF. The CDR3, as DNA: TGCGCCAGCGCAGCTGGACAGGTGAACACTGAAGCTTTCTTT.

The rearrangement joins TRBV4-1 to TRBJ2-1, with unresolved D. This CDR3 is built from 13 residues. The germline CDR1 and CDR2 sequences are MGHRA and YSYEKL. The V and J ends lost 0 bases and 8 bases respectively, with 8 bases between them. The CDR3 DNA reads TGCGCCAGCAGCCAAGATACTCGCGATGAGCAGTTCTTC. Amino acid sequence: CASSQDTRDEQFF.

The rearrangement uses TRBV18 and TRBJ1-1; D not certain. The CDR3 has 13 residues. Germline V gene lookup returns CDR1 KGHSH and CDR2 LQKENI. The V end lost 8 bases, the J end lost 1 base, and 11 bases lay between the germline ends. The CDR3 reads CASQEGPNTEAFF. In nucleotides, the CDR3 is TGTGCCAGCCAGGAGGGCCCGAACACTGAAGCTTTCTTT. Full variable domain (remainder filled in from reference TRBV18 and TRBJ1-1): NAGVMQNPRHLVRRRGQEARLRCSPMKGHSHVYWYRQLPEEGLKFMVYLQKENIIDESGMPKERFSAEFPKEGPSILRIQQVVRGDSAAYFCASQEGPNTEAFFGQGTRLTVV.

In nucleotides, the CDR3 is TGTGCCAGCAGCTTAGCGGGGCTCCGGGATACGCAGTATTTT. Amino acid sequence: CASSLAGLRDTQYF. The gene calls are TRBV7-6 and TRBJ2-3; TRBD1 is a possible D gene (5 bases). The CDR3 loop spans 14 amino acids. V lost 0 bases to trimming and J lost 6 bases, with 10 bases between them. The germline CDR1 and CDR2 sequences are SGHVS and FNYEAQ. Based on the CDR3 plus reference TRBV7-6 and TRBJ2-3, the full variable domain is GAGVSQSPRYKVTKRGQDVALRCDPISGHVSLYWYRQALGQGPEFLTYFNYEAQQDKSGLPNDRFSAERPEGSISTLTIQRTEQRDSAMYRCASSLAGLRDTQYFGPGTRLTVL.

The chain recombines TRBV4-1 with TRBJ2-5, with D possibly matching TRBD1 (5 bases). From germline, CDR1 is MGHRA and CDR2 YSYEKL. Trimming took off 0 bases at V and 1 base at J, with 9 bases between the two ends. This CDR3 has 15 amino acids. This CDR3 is CASSQEGARQETQYF. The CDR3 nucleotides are TGCGCCAGCAGCCAAGAAGGGGCCCGCCAAGAGACCCAGTACTTC.